This entry lists 28 T cell receptor beta chains sequenced from one sample in a study of cytomegalovirus exposure and HLA in healthy donors. 13 Jbeta primers and 60 Vbeta primers were used for the PCR. This table comes from immunoSEQ multiplex PCR, and its TCRdb copy is limited to in-frame clones, with some not included. The data show roughly 300,000 clones, with about nine tenths seen just once and less than 4.5% held by the top ten. Material: PBMCs. Source of these receptors: a man aged 35-49 years in good health and CMV-seropositive.

This chain uses TRBV28 with TRBJ1-2, with D uncertain. Per germline, CDR1 MDHEN and CDR2 SYDVKM. This CDR3 comprises 13 residues. V was clipped by 9 bases and J by 1 base, with 12 bases between them. The CDR3 DNA reads TGTGCCAGTCGAGCCCCGGTTAACTATGGCTACACCTTC. The encoded protein is CASRAPVNYGYTF.

V and J are TRBV29-1 and TRBJ2-7; 8 bases agree with TRBD1. Trimming removed 5 bases from V and 5 bases from J; junction bases left unmatched: 5. Per the germline V gene, CDR1 is SQVTM and CDR2 is ANQGSEA. The CDR3 totals 12 residues. This chain's CDR3 is CSVSDRGHEQYF. The CDR3 region has the DNA TGCAGCGTTTCCGACAGGGGCCACGAGCAGTACTTC.

The J gene is TRBJ2-7, the V gene TRBV28; 8 bases are a match to TRBD2. This CDR3 is built from 16 residues. The germline V gene encodes CDR1 MDHEN and CDR2 SYDVKM. The ends lost 1 base at V and 3 bases at J; junction bases unmatched: 8. In DNA, the CDR3 is TGTGCCAGCAGTTTATATTGGACTAGCAGTAACTACGAGCAGTACTTC. As protein: CASSLYWTSSNYEQYF.

V is TRBV15 and J is TRBJ2-3, with TRBD2 identical over 11 bases. With V trimmed by 0 bases and J by 3 bases, 8 bases remained unmatched. This CDR3 contains 18 residues. The V gene's germline CDR1 is LNHNV and CDR2 YYDKDF (reference sequence). CDR3 coding DNA: TGTGCCACCAGCAGAGATCCCCCCACTAGCGGGAGTACAGATACGCAGTATTTT. It translates to CATSRDPPTSGSTDTQYF.

Here the CDR3 DNA reads TGTGCCAGCAGCCCGGGACCACGGGAGTACGAGCAGTACTTC. Protein product: CASSPGPREYEQYF. The V and J genes are TRBV27 and TRBJ2-7; tentative D call: TRBD2 (6 bases). V was cut by 6 bases and J by 4 bases, with 16 bases left in between. The CDR3 has 14 residues. Germline V CDR1 and CDR2: MNHEY, SMNVEV (reference sequence).

This chain joins TRBV29-1 and TRBJ2-3; 11 positions match TRBD2. With 4 bases clipped from V and 5 bases from J, the junction kept 8 bases outside the gene matches. Per germline, CDR1 SQVTM and CDR2 ANQGSEA. The CDR3 has 15 amino acids. In DNA, the CDR3 is TGCAGCGTTGTTGGCCTAGCGGGAGGTATAGATACGCAGTATTTT. Amino acid sequence: CSVVGLAGGIDTQYF.

The chain employs TRBV28 and TRBJ1-2, with 7 bases that match TRBD1. V gave up 6 bases and J gave up 8 bases; unmatched junction bases: 18. This CDR3 is built from 16 residues. Looked up from germline, CDR1 is MDHEN and CDR2 is SYDVKM. Here the CDR3 reads CASRHPTGTLTMGYTF. The CDR3 DNA follows: TGTGCCAGCAGACACCCGACAGGGACATTAACTATGGGCTACACCTTC.

The chain combines TRBV11-2 with TRBJ2-7, with TRBD2 as a possible D gene (6 bases). V was pared by 6 bases and J by 1 base, with 13 bases between. Germline assignment: CDR1 SGHAT and CDR2 FQNNGV. This CDR3 has 14 residues. CDR3 residues: CASRQSGTSYEQYF. In DNA form, the CDR3 reads TGTGCCAGCAGGCAGTCGGGGACTTCCTACGAGCAGTACTTC.

V usage is TRBV7-6 and J usage is TRBJ2-1; 9 nucleotides match TRBD1. CDR1 is SGHVS and CDR2 is FNYEAQ in the germline V gene. The CDR3 covers 15 residues. Trimming cost V 5 bases and J 5 bases; bases outside gene matches: 7. CDR3 protein: CASSPGQGYNNEQFF. The CDR3 nucleotides are TGTGCCAGCAGCCCCGGACAGGGGTACAACAATGAGCAGTTCTTC.

About this clone: Sequence at one end of the junction differs from germline and may be a read error. The same CDR3 also results from other DNA sequences found in this sample. The chain uses TRBV25-1 and TRBJ2-7; weak D call: TRBD2 (6 bases). This CDR3 is 14 amino acids long. Germline loops: CDR1 MGHDK, CDR2 SYGVNS. The DNA for the CDR3 is TGCGCCAGCAGTGGTGTCGGGAGATGGGGCGAGCAGTACTTC. It yields the protein CASSGVGRWGEQYF.

V is TRBV9 and J is TRBJ2-2, with no clear D. The V gene lost 3 bases and the J gene lost 0 bases, with 6 bases spanning the gap. CDR1 and CDR2 (germline): SGDLS, YYNGEE. CDR3 length: 14 residues. The CDR3 region has the DNA TGTGCCAGCAGCGGCACAGCGAACACCGGGGAGCTGTTTTTT. This codes for CASSGTANTGELFF.

In its sample, this clone was seen a few times. The V gene is TRBV4-3, the J gene TRBJ1-2; D possibly corresponds to TRBD1 (6 bases). The CDR3 is 14 residues long. Trimming took off 0 bases at V and 6 bases at J, with 11 bases between the two ends. The germline gives CDR1 LGHNA, CDR2 YSLEER. The CDR3 region has the DNA TGCGCCAGCAGCCAAGACAGGGGCGGAAATGGCTACACCTTC. Its protein is CASSQDRGGNGYTF.

The genes are TRBV7-9 and TRBJ2-7; TRBD1 matches at 11 bases. Germline loops: CDR1 SEHNR, CDR2 FQNEAQ (reference sequence). V gave up 4 bases and J gave up 2 bases; unmatched junction bases: 4. This CDR3 spans 15 amino acids. As DNA, the CDR3 is TGTGCCAGCAGCTACATGGGACAGGGGGCCTACGAGCAGTACTTC. It yields the protein CASSYMGQGAYEQYF. Full variable domain (outside the CDR3, taken from reference TRBV7-9 and TRBJ2-7): DTGVSQNPRHKITKRGQNVTFRCDPISEHNRLYWYRQTLGQGPEFLTYFQNEAQLEKSRLLSDRFSAERPKGSFSTLEIQRTEQGDSAMYLCASSYMGQGAYEQYFGPGTRLTVT.

As DNA, the CDR3 is TGCGCCAGCAGCCTGACTAGCGGGCCCACCGGGGAGCTGTTTTTT. It encodes CASSLTSGPTGELFF. The chain has TRBV5-1 and TRBJ2-2, with TRBD2 identical over 10 bases. Trimming removed 4 bases from V and 4 bases from J; junction bases left unmatched: 4. Germline-derived CDR1 and CDR2 are SGHRS and YFSETQ. CDR3 length: 15 amino acids.

The chain recombines TRBV7-8 with TRBJ2-7; TRBD1 agrees at 11 bases. There are 13 residues in the CDR3. Trimming removed 6 bases from V and 3 bases from J; junction bases left unmatched: 1. Germline V gives CDR1 SGHVS, CDR2 FQNEAQ. The CDR3 spells CASRGQGGYEQYF. The CDR3 nucleotides read TGTGCCAGCAGGGGACAGGGGGGCTACGAGCAGTACTTC.

In this sample, this clone turned up a few times. The chain employs TRBV19 and TRBJ2-2; unclear D gene. This CDR3 spans 15 amino acids. V was pared by 1 base and J by 4 bases, with 10 bases between. Germline CDR1 and CDR2: LNHDA and SQIVND (reference sequence). CDR3 amino acids: CASSIVRGFTGELFF. The CDR3 coding sequence is TGTGCCAGTAGTATAGTTCGAGGTTTCACCGGGGAGCTGTTTTTT.

V usage is TRBV19 and J usage is TRBJ1-5, with a weak D call TRBD1 (5 bases). Trimming removed 5 bases from V and 0 bases from J, with 11 bases in between. The CDR3 length is 15 residues. Germline-derived CDR1 and CDR2 are LNHDA and SQIVND (reference sequence). The CDR3 DNA reads TGTGCCAGTAGTTGGCAGACAGATAGCAATCAGCCCCAGCATTTT. Amino acid sequence: CASSWQTDSNQPQHF.

The V gene is TRBV27, the J gene TRBJ2-1, with 7 bases lining up with TRBD2. Trimming at V came to 5 bases and at J to 9 bases, leaving 16 bases not matched to a gene. Per the germline V gene, CDR1 is MNHEY and CDR2 is SMNVEV (reference sequence). This CDR3 has 16 amino acids. CDR3 nucleotides: TGTGCCAGCAGTCCCCTGTCTCGAGGACTAGGGGTTGAGCAGTTCTTC. Translated, it gives CASSPLSRGLGVEQFF.

The V call is TRBV28, the J call TRBJ2-7; D is uncertain. Germline V CDR1 and CDR2: MDHEN, SYDVKM. The CDR3 sequence is 12 residues long. Between the trimmed V and J ends, which lost 8 bases and 0 bases, there was a span of 8 bases. The CDR3 DNA reads TGTGCCAGCGCACTGTACTCCTACGAGCAGTACTTC. Translated, it gives CASALYSYEQYF. The full variable domain, its missing parts supplied by reference TRBV28 and TRBJ2-7, is DVKVTQSSRYLVKRTGEKVFLECVQDMDHENMFWYRQDPGLGLRLIYFSYDVKMKEKGDIPEGYSVSREKKERFSLILESASTNQTSMYLCASALYSYEQYFGPGTRLTVT.

This rearrangement joins TRBV10-3 to TRBJ1-5, with unresolved D. Trimming removed 10 bases from V and 8 bases from J, with 21 bases in between. Germline V lookup: CDR1 ENHRY, CDR2 SYGVKD. This CDR3 has 14 amino acids. The CDR3, as DNA: TGTGCCACCCAAAAGCGGGCAGCAACTGAGCCCCAGCATTTT. Its translation: CATQKRAATEPQHF.

The table lists this clone with a count of one. The chain employs TRBV2 and TRBJ2-3; 14 positions agree with TRBD2. In germline, CDR1 is SNHLY, CDR2 FYNNEI. CDR3 length equals 17 residues. J was trimmed by 4 bases and V by 6 bases; bases with no gene match: 9. In DNA form, the CDR3 reads TGTGCCAGCAGCGTGACCGGGACTAGCGGGAGTGCAGATACGCAGTATTTT. Translating it yields CASSVTGTSGSADTQYF. Full variable domain (rest looked up from reference TRBV2 and TRBJ2-3): EPEVTQTPSHQVTQMGQEVILRCVPISNHLYFYWYRQILGQKVEFLVSFYNNEISEKSEIFDDQFSVERPDGSNFTLKIRSTKLEDSAMYFCASSVTGTSGSADTQYFGPGTRLTVL.

The chain combines TRBV5-1 with TRBJ2-1; D may be TRBD2 (5 bases). The germline V and J ends were trimmed by 0 bases and 6 bases, with 16 bases remaining between them. Germline CDR1 SGHRS, CDR2 YFSETQ. The CDR3 totals 16 residues. The CDR3 region has the DNA TGCGCCAGCAGCTTGGAGCGCTTCCCACTAGTCAATGAGCAGTTCTTC. Its protein product is CASSLERFPLVNEQFF. The full variable domain, with the rest looked up from reference TRBV5-1 and TRBJ2-1, is KAGVTQTPRYLIKTRGQQVTLSCSPISGHRSVSWYQQTPGQGLQFLFEYFSETQRNKGNFPGRFSGRQFSNSRSEMNVSTLELGDSALYLCASSLERFPLVNEQFFGPGTRLTVL.

The chain combines TRBV28 with TRBJ2-7, with 8 positions matching TRBD1. The CDR3 runs to 11 residues. J lost 6 bases, V lost 5 bases, and 0 bases had no gene match. Germline V gene sequence: CDR1 MDHEN, CDR2 SYDVKM. CDR3 nucleotide sequence: TGTGCCAGCAGTGACAGGGGCGAGCAGTACTTC. This encodes CASSDRGEQYF.

V usage is TRBV6-5 and J usage is TRBJ1-1, with D possibly TRBD1 on 5 matching bases. V lost 0 bases and J 3 bases, leaving 14 bases between the germline ends. The CDR3 runs 16 residues. CDR1 is MNHEY, CDR2 SVGAGI, per germline. CDR3 coding DNA: TGTGCCAGCAGTTACTCGCTCCTCGAAGGGGACACTGAAGCTTTCTTT. Translated: CASSYSLLEGDTEAFF.

This clone was seen a handful of times. This chain links TRBV5-1 with TRBJ1-1, with TRBD1 as a possible D gene (6 bases). CDR3 length: 15 amino acids. CDR1 SGHRS and CDR2 YFSETQ come from the germline V gene. Trimming left V 0 bases short and J 0 bases short, with 9 bases between. The CDR3 DNA reads as TGCGCCAGCAGCTTGGACAGGGCCGTGAACACTGAAGCTTTCTTT. It encodes CASSLDRAVNTEAFF.

The rearrangement uses TRBV27 and TRBJ2-4; 13 nucleotides align to TRBD2. The germline V gene encodes CDR1 MNHEY and CDR2 SMNVEV (reference sequence). The trim removed 3 bases at V and 1 base at J, leaving 9 bases unmatched. The CDR3 is 19 amino acids. This CDR3 is CASSFRTSGSWGAKNIQYF. DNA for the CDR3: TGTGCCAGCAGTTTTAGGACTAGCGGGAGTTGGGGGGCCAAAAACATTCAGTACTTC.

The chain combines TRBV18 with TRBJ2-3, with 12 bases lining up with TRBD2. CDR1 and CDR2 from the germline V gene are KGHSH and LQKENI. V shed 4 bases, J shed 5 bases, and the junction held 10 bases outside the gene matches. This CDR3 comprises 17 residues. The DNA of the CDR3 is TGTGCCAGCTCACTACAGGCACTAGCGGGAGGAATAGATACGCAGTATTTT. It specifies CASSLQALAGGIDTQYF. The entire variable domain, with the rest obtained from reference TRBV18 and TRBJ2-3, is as follows: NAGVMQNPRHLVRRRGQEARLRCSPMKGHSHVYWYRQLPEEGLKFMVYLQKENIIDESGMPKERFSAEFPKEGPSILRIQQVVRGDSAAYFCASSLQALAGGIDTQYFGPGTRLTVL.

The sample holds one count of this clone. The rearrangement joins TRBV4-3 to TRBJ1-5; tentatively, D is TRBD1 (6 bases). CDR1 LGHNA and CDR2 YSLEER come from the germline V gene. The CDR3 length is 15 residues. Between the trimmed V and J ends, which lost 3 bases and 5 bases, there was a span of 14 bases. CDR3 loop: CASSQDPRGDQPQHF. The CDR3 nucleotides read TGCGCCAGCAGCCAGGACCCCAGGGGCGATCAGCCCCAGCATTTT.